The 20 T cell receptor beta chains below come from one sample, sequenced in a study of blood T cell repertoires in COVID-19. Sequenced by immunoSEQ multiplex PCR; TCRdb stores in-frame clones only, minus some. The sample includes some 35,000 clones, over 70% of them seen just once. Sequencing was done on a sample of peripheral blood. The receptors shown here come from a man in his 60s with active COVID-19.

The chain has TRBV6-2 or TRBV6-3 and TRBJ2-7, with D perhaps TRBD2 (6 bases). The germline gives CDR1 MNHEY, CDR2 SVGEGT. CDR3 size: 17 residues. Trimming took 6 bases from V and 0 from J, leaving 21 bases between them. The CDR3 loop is CASSPDRDFGRSYEQYF. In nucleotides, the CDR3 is TGTGCCAGCAGCCCGGACCGGGACTTCGGACGCTCCTACGAGCAGTACTTC.

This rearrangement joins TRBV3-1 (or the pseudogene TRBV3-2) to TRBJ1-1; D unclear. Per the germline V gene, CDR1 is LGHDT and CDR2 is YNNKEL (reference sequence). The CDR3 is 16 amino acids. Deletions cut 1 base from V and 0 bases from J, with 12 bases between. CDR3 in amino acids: CASSQGRIRVNTEAFF. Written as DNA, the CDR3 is TGTGCCAGCAGCCAAGGTAGAATACGGGTGAACACTGAAGCTTTCTTT.

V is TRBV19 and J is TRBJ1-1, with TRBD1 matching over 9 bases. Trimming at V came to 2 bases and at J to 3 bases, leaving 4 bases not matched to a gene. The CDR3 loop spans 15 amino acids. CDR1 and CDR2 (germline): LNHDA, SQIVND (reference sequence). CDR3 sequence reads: CASSIPRTGDTEAFF. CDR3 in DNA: TGTGCCAGTAGTATACCCCGGACAGGGGACACTGAAGCTTTCTTT.

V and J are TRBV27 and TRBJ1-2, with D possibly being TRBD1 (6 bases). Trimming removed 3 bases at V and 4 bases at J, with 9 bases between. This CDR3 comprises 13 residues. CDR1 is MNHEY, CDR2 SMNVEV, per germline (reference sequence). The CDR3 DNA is TGTGCCAGCAGTTTCAGGGGTACCTATGGCTACACCTTC. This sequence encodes CASSFRGTYGYTF.

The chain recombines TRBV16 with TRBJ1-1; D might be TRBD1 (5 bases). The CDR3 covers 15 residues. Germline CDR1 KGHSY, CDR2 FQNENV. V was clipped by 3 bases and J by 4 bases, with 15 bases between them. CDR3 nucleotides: TGTGCCAGCAGCCACCCCCCGCCGGGGGGCACTGAAGCTTTCTTT. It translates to CASSHPPPGGTEAFF.

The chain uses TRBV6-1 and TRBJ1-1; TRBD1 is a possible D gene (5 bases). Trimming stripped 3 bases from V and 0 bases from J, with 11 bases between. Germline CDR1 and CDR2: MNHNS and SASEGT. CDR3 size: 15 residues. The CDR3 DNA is TGTGCCAGCAGTGAGAAGGCGGGGGTGAACACTGAAGCTTTCTTT. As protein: CASSEKAGVNTEAFF.

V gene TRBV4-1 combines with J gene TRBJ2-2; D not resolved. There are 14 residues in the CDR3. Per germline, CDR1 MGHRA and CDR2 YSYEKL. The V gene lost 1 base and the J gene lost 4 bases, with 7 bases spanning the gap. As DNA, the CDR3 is TGCGCCAGCAGCCAAGTACCAGTCACCGGGGAGCTGTTTTTT. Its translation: CASSQVPVTGELFF.

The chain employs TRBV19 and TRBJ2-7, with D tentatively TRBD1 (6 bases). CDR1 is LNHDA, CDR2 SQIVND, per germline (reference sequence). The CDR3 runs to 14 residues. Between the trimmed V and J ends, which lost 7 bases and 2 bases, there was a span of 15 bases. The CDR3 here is CASTQTGATYEQYF. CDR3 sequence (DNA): TGTGCCAGTACCCAGACAGGCGCAACCTACGAGCAGTACTTC.

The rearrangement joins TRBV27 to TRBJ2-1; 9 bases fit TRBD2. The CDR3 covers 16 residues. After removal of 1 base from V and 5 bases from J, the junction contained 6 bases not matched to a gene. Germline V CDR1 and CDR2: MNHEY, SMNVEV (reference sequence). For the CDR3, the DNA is TGTGCCAGCAGTTTATGGGCGCTAGCGGGGAACAATGAGCAGTTCTTC. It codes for CASSLWALAGNNEQFF.

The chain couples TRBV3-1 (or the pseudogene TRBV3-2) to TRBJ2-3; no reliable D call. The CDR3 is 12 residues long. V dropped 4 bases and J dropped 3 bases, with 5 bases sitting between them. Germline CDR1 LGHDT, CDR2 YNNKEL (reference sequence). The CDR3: CASSRRTDTQYF. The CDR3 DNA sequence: TGTGCCAGCAGCCGGCGGACAGATACGCAGTATTTT.

The DNA of the CDR3 is TGTGCCAGCAGCCCGCTAGCGGGACCCTACGAGCAGTACTTC. Encoded protein: CASSPLAGPYEQYF. The genes are TRBV7-3 and TRBJ2-7, with TRBD2 identical over 9 bases. Germline values: CDR1 SGHTA, CDR2 FQGTGA. This CDR3 region has 14 residues. V shed 5 bases, J shed 2 bases, and the junction held 4 bases outside the gene matches. Full variable domain (missing parts from reference TRBV7-3 and TRBJ2-7): GAGVSQTPSNKVTEKGKYVELRCDPISGHTALYWYRQSLGQGPEFLIYFQGTGAADDSGLPNDRFFAVRPEGSVSTLKIQRTERGDSAVYLCASSPLAGPYEQYFGPGTRLTVT.

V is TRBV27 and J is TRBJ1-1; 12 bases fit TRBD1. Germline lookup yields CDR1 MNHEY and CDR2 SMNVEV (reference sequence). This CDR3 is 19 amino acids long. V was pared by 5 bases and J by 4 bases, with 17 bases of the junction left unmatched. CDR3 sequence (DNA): TGTGCCAGCAGTCCACCGGGACAGGGGGCGTCGAGGGTTGGCACTGAAGCTTTCTTT. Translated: CASSPPGQGASRVGTEAFF.

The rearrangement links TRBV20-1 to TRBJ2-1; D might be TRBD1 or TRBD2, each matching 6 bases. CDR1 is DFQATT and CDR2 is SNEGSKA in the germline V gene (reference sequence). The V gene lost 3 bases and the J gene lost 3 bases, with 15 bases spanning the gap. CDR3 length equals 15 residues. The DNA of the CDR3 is TGCAGTGCTAGTAGCGGACAGTCGGACTACAATGAGCAGTTCTTC. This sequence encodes CSASSGQSDYNEQFF.

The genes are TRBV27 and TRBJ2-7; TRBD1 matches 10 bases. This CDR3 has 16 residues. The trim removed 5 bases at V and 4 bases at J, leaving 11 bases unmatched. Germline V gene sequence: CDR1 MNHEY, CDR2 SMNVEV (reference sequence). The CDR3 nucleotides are TGTGCCAGCAGTCCCTTCACGTGGGACAGGGGTTACGAGCAGTACTTC. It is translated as CASSPFTWDRGYEQYF.

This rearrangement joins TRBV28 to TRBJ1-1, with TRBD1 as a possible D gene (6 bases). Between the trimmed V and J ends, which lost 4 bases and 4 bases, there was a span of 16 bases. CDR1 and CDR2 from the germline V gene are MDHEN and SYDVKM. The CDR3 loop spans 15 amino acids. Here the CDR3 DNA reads TGTGCCAGCAGTTCAGAGGGGGTGTTGCGCACTGAAGCTTTCTTT. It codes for CASSSEGVLRTEAFF.

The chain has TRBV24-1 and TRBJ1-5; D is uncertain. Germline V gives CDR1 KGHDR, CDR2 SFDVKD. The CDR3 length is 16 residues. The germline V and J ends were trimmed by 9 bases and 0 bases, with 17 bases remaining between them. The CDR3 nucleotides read TGTGCCACCCGGGATCCAAATGCATATAGCAATCAGCCCCAGCATTTT. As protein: CATRDPNAYSNQPQHF.

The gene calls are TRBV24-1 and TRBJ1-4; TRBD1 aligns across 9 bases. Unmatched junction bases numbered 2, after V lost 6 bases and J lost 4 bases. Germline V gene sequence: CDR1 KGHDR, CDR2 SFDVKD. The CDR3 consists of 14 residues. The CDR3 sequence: CATSRTGDNEKLFF. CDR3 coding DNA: TGTGCCACCAGTAGGACAGGGGATAATGAAAAACTGTTTTTT.

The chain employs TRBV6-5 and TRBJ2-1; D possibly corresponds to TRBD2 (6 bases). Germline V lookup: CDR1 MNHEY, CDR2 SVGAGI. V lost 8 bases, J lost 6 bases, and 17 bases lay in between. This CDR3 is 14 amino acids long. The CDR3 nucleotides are TGTGCCAGCTTCCCGGGGGTGGGGCGCAATGAGCAGTTCTTC. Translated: CASFPGVGRNEQFF.

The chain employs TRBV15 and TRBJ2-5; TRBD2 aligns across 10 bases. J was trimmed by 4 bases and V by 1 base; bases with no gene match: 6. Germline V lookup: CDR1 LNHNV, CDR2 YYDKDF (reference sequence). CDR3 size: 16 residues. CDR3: CATSRALAGVGETQYF. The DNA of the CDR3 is TGTGCCACCAGCAGAGCCCTAGCGGGAGTCGGAGAGACCCAGTACTTC.

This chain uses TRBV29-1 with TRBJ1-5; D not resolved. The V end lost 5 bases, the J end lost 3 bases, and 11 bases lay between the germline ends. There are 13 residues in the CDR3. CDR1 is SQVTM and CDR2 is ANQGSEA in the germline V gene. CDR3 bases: TGCAGCGTTCGGGATAATTACAATCAGCCCCAGCATTTT. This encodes CSVRDNYNQPQHF. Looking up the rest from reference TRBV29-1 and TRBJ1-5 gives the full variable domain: SAVISQKPSRDICQRGTSLTIQCQVDSQVTMMFWYRQQPGQSLTLIATANQGSEATYESGFVIDKFPISRPNLTFSTLTVSNMSPEDSSIYLCSVRDNYNQPQHFGDGTRLSIL.